Following are 28 T cell receptor beta chains from one sample sequenced in a study of T-cell memory formation after mild COVID-19. A single record per CDR3 protein comes from TCRdb applying MiXCR to the 5' RACE reads. The data show fewer than 500,000 distinct CDR3 sequences, with approximately 23% seen just once and about 12% held by the top ten. Sequencing was performed on PBMCs or a T cell subset sorted from them (not recorded which). These receptors all come from an adult woman who had mild COVID-19 (a few samples of this study predate the infection). Cell type and time point are not known.

This chain joins TRBV9 and TRBJ1-5; no clear D. V shed 0 bases and J shed 2 bases, with 6 bases lying between them. The length of the CDR3 is 14 residues. The germline gives CDR1 SGDLS, CDR2 YYNGEE. The chain's CDR3 is CASSVDDGNQPQHF. Written as DNA, the CDR3 is TGTGCCAGCAGCGTAGATGACGGCAATCAGCCCCAGCATTTT.

This clonotype showed up just a few times. The V call is TRBV5-4, the J call TRBJ1-1; perhaps TRBD1 as D (5 bases). CDR3 length equals 15 residues. The V and J ends lost 2 bases and 1 base respectively, with 12 bases between them. Germline assignment: CDR1 SGHNT and CDR2 YYREEE (reference sequence). The DNA for the CDR3 is TGTGCCAGCAGCTTACCGGTCACAGGGAACACTGAAGCTTTCTTT. Its protein product is CASSLPVTGNTEAFF.

The table lists this clonotype with a few counts. The J gene is TRBJ2-7, the V gene TRBV19; D call uncertain. Germline V CDR1 and CDR2: LNHDA, SQIVND (reference sequence). There are 15 residues in the CDR3. The V gene lost 3 bases and the J gene lost 2 bases, with 14 bases spanning the gap. The CDR3: CASSIGAGLPYEQYF. Written as DNA, the CDR3 is TGTGCCAGTAGTATTGGTGCAGGCCTCCCCTACGAGCAGTACTTC.

The chain joins TRBV5-1 to TRBJ1-5; D is unresolved. The CDR3 spans 15 residues. Looked up from germline, CDR1 is SGHRS and CDR2 is YFSETQ. V lost 0 bases to trimming and J lost 7 bases, with 14 bases between them. CDR3: CASSLDPGLRQPQHF. The CDR3 DNA reads TGCGCCAGCAGCTTGGACCCAGGCTTAAGGCAGCCCCAGCATTTT.

The chain recombines TRBV6-5 with TRBJ2-2; no clear D. This CDR3 spans 12 amino acids. Germline lookup yields CDR1 MNHEY and CDR2 SVGAGI. V was pared by 5 bases and J by 8 bases, with 9 bases between. The CDR3 sequence is CASSLKRGELFF. The CDR3 DNA reads as TGTGCCAGCAGTCTTAAACGAGGGGAGCTGTTTTTT.

This clonotype showed up just a few times. The gene calls are TRBV4-1 and TRBJ2-5; D possibly matches TRBD1 or TRBD2 (5 bases each). This CDR3 spans 15 amino acids. Germline V lookup: CDR1 MGHRA, CDR2 YSYEKL. The V end was cut by 3 bases, the J end by 1 base, with 12 bases between. CDR3: CASSQDTGTQETQYF. Here the CDR3 DNA reads TGCGCCAGCAGCCAGGATACCGGGACCCAAGAGACCCAGTACTTC.

In this sample, this clonotype turned up a few times. The chain joins TRBV5-1 to TRBJ1-6; possibly TRBD1 for D (5 bases). V was trimmed by 4 bases and J by 0 bases, leaving 8 bases between them. From germline, CDR1 is SGHRS and CDR2 YFSETQ. The CDR3 totals 15 residues. The CDR3 DNA sequence: TGCGCCAGCAGCACAGACAGCTCCTATAATTCACCCCTCCACTTT. Translating gives CASSTDSSYNSPLHF.

The chain has TRBV12-3 or TRBV12-4 and TRBJ2-3; 7 positions match TRBD1. CDR3 size: 16 residues. Germline trimming cut 5 bases from V and 3 bases from J; bases unmatched to any gene: 11. The CDR3 sequence: CASSPQTGSRTDTQYF. The CDR3 DNA sequence: TGTGCCAGCAGTCCCCAGACAGGGAGCAGGACAGATACGCAGTATTTT.

The CDR3 DNA follows: TGTGCCAGCAGTGAAGCAGTTATAGCTTTCTTT. Its translation is CASSEAVIAFF. The chain couples TRBV2 to TRBJ1-1, with no clear D. Germline V lookup: CDR1 SNHLY, CDR2 FYNNEI. V was clipped by 0 bases and J by 10 bases, with 6 bases between them. The CDR3 is 11 residues long.

The chain has TRBV20-1 and TRBJ2-3; no clear D gene. V lost 5 bases to trimming and J lost 3 bases, with 12 bases between them. Germline values: CDR1 DFQATT, CDR2 SNEGSKA (reference sequence). This CDR3 region has 13 residues. For the CDR3, the DNA is TGCAGTGCTCTGATAGTGGGGACAGATACGCAGTATTTT. It translates to CSALIVGTDTQYF.

This chain joins TRBV12-3 or TRBV12-4 and TRBJ1-2; no firm D call. The CDR3 spans 13 residues. V was pared by 5 bases and J by 5 bases, with 12 bases between. CDR3: CASSLTREYGYTF. CDR3 bases: TGTGCCAGCAGTCTCACGAGGGAGTATGGCTACACCTTC.

This clonotype has a handful of counts. The genes are TRBV7-7 and TRBJ1-4, with no clear D. The germline V and J ends were trimmed by 5 bases and 5 bases, with 24 bases remaining between them. This CDR3 spans 18 amino acids. The V gene's germline CDR1 is SSHAT and CDR2 FNYEAQ (reference sequence). The CDR3 is CASSQGNLGGGVNEKLFF. CDR3 DNA: TGTGCCAGCAGCCAAGGGAACCTGGGCGGTGGAGTGAATGAAAAACTGTTTTTT.

This chain joins TRBV5-1 and TRBJ2-2, with 12 positions matching TRBD1. The CDR3 runs to 16 residues. V dropped 3 bases and J dropped 4; count of bases not matched to a gene: 4. Germline lookup yields CDR1 SGHRS and CDR2 YFSETQ. As DNA, the CDR3 is TGCGCCAGCAGCTCACCGGGACAGGGGGCCACCGGGGAGCTGTTTTTT. Residues: CASSSPGQGATGELFF. Filled out from reference TRBV5-1 and TRBJ2-2, the complete variable domain reads KAGVTQTPRYLIKTRGQQVTLSCSPISGHRSVSWYQQTPGQGLQFLFEYFSETQRNKGNFPGRFSGRQFSNSRSEMNVSTLELGDSALYLCASSSPGQGATGELFFGEGSRLTVL.

This clonotype was counted between two and nine times. The V call is TRBV7-3, the J call TRBJ2-1; 11 bases map to TRBD2. The germline gives CDR1 SGHTA, CDR2 FQGTGA. J lost 6 bases, V lost 5 bases, and 12 bases had no gene match. The CDR3 totals 17 residues. CDR3 nucleotides: TGTGCCAGCAGCCCCTATCCTATAGCGGGGGGGAGCAATGAGCAGTTCTTC. As protein: CASSPYPIAGGSNEQFF.

This clonotype turned up a few times. The chain joins TRBV6-5 to TRBJ2-1; D is unresolved. The germline gives CDR1 MNHEY, CDR2 SVGAGI. CDR3 length: 11 residues. The germline V and J ends were trimmed by 6 bases and 14 bases, with 14 bases remaining between them. The CDR3 loop reads CASRVGVREFF. In DNA form, the CDR3 reads TGTGCCAGCAGAGTGGGTGTGCGTGAGTTCTTC.

This clonotype was counted between two and nine times. The gene calls are TRBV7-9 and TRBJ2-4; 9 nucleotides match TRBD1. Germline CDR1 and CDR2: SEHNR and FQNEAQ (reference sequence). Losses at the gene ends were 5 bases for V and 3 bases for J; bases not matched to a gene: 5. CDR3 length: 15 residues. CDR3 DNA sequence: TGTGCCAGCAGCCACCGGGACAGGGTCAAAAACATTCAGTACTTC. This gives the protein CASSHRDRVKNIQYF.

There are a few counts of this clonotype. The V call is TRBV5-1, the J call TRBJ1-2; perhaps TRBD1 as D (5 bases). The V end lost 0 bases, the J end lost 5 bases, and 11 bases lay between the germline ends. This CDR3 spans 14 amino acids. CDR1 is SGHRS, CDR2 YFSETQ, per germline. The CDR3 bases are TGCGCCAGCAGCTTGGGACAGACACAATATGGCTACACCTTC. Protein sequence: CASSLGQTQYGYTF. Combining the CDR3 with reference TRBV5-1 and TRBJ1-2 gives the whole variable domain KAGVTQTPRYLIKTRGQQVTLSCSPISGHRSVSWYQQTPGQGLQFLFEYFSETQRNKGNFPGRFSGRQFSNSRSEMNVSTLELGDSALYLCASSLGQTQYGYTFGSGTRLTVV.

The CDR3 DNA follows: TGTGCCAGCAGCTTAAAGGTTGAGCAGTTCTTC. Protein: CASSLKVEQFF. V usage is TRBV7-2 and J usage is TRBJ2-1, with D hard to call. This CDR3 is 11 amino acids long. Trimming cost V 2 bases and J 9 bases, with 5 bases left between them. Germline-derived CDR1 and CDR2 are SGHTA and FQGNSA.

The sample holds a few counts of this clonotype. This chain uses TRBV9 with TRBJ2-2; 9 positions agree with TRBD1. The CDR3 has 16 residues. CDR1 SGDLS and CDR2 YYNGEE come from the germline V gene. V shed 4 bases, J shed 3 bases, and the junction held 7 bases outside the gene matches. The CDR3 DNA sequence: TGTGCCAGCAGCAGGAGGAGACAGGGGGACACCGGGGAGCTGTTTTTT. The encoded protein is CASSRRRQGDTGELFF.

This clonotype came up a few times. This rearrangement joins TRBV15 to TRBJ2-5; D uncertain. Germline V lookup: CDR1 LNHNV, CDR2 YYDKDF (reference sequence). This CDR3 is 14 amino acids long. V dropped 0 bases and J dropped 2 bases, with 7 bases sitting between them. The CDR3 protein is CATSRDARQETQYF. For the CDR3, the DNA is TGTGCCACCAGCAGAGATGCCAGGCAAGAGACCCAGTACTTC.

This clonotype has more than one count but fewer than ten. The chain joins TRBV7-9 to TRBJ1-1; 7 positions match TRBD1. Trimming cost V 5 bases and J 1 base; bases outside gene matches: 7. Germline values: CDR1 SEHNR, CDR2 FQNEAQ (reference sequence). CDR3 size: 15 residues. The chain's CDR3 is CASSPPWDRNTEAFF. In DNA form, the CDR3 reads TGTGCCAGCAGCCCCCCCTGGGACAGGAACACTGAAGCTTTCTTT.

The V and J genes are TRBV20-1 and TRBJ1-6; no clear D. Germline V gene lookup returns CDR1 DFQATT and CDR2 SNEGSKA (reference sequence). The V end was cut by 5 bases, the J end by 6 bases, with 14 bases between. CDR3 length: 14 residues. The CDR3 is CSAGVLLGNSPLHF. Here the CDR3 DNA reads TGCAGTGCTGGAGTTCTGTTGGGTAATTCACCCCTCCACTTT.

This clonotype was observed a few times. In DNA, the CDR3 is TGTGCCAGCAGCTCCTTTGGACTAGCGGGAACCTACAATGAGCAGTTCTTC. It encodes CASSSFGLAGTYNEQFF. The chain recombines TRBV13 with TRBJ2-1, with 12 bases that match TRBD2. The V segment lost 4 bases and the J segment 2 bases; nucleotides outside the gene matches: 6. The CDR3 has 17 residues. Germline-derived CDR1 and CDR2 are PRHDT and FYEKMQ (reference sequence).

This clonotype was observed many times. The V call is TRBV29-1, the J call TRBJ2-2; no clear D. The V end was cut by 5 bases, the J end by 2 bases, with 6 bases between. Per germline, CDR1 SQVTM and CDR2 ANQGSEA. CDR3 length: 12 residues. The CDR3 DNA reads as TGCAGCGTTCCGACTAACACCGGGGAGCTGTTTTTT. Translation: CSVPTNTGELFF.

In this sample, this clonotype turned up a few times. The chain combines TRBV3-1 with TRBJ2-3; 14 bases align to TRBD2. This CDR3 contains 17 residues. J lost 2 bases, V lost 1 base, and 2 bases had no gene match. The germline V gene has CDR1 LGHDT and CDR2 YNNKEL (reference sequence). The CDR3 is CASSQVGLAGATDTQYF. The CDR3 DNA is TGTGCCAGCAGCCAAGTGGGACTAGCGGGGGCCACAGATACGCAGTATTTT.

This rearrangement joins TRBV29-1 to TRBJ1-1; weak D call: TRBD1 (5 bases). Germline V gene sequence: CDR1 SQVTM, CDR2 ANQGSEA. The CDR3 contains 13 residues. V lost 5 bases and J lost 5, with 15 bases in between. The CDR3 DNA is TGCAGCGTTCAGTGGGACCGCGGAACTGAAGCTTTCTTT. Protein product: CSVQWDRGTEAFF.

This clonotype turned up a few times. The V gene is TRBV7-8, the J gene TRBJ1-5; D is ambiguous. V was trimmed by 1 base and J by 2 bases, leaving 9 bases between them. The CDR3 is 15 residues long. From germline, CDR1 is SGHVS and CDR2 FQNEAQ. The CDR3 DNA reads TGTGCCAGCAGCTTAGTAGGTAGGGGCAATCAGCCCCAGCATTTT. Protein sequence: CASSLVGRGNQPQHF.

The chain links TRBV18 to TRBJ1-1; D is unresolved. V shed 1 base and J shed 1 base, with 19 bases lying between them. CDR1 and CDR2 (germline): KGHSH, LQKENI. The CDR3 is made up of 18 amino acids. The chain's CDR3 is CASSPQRQHGARNTEAFF. The CDR3 DNA is TGTGCCAGCTCACCACAGCGACAACATGGAGCCAGGAACACTGAAGCTTTCTTT.